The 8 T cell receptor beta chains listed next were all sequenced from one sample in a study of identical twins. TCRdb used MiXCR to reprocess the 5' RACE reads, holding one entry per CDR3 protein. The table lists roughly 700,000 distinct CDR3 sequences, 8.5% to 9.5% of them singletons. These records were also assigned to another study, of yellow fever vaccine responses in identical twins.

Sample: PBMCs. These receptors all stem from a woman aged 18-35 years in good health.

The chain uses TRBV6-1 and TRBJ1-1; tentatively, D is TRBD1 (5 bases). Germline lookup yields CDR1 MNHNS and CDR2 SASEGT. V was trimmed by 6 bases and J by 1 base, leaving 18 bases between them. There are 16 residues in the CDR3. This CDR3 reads CASRPTGTEGNTEAFF. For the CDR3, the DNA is TGTGCCAGCAGGCCAACCGGGACGGAGGGGAACACTGAAGCTTTCTTT.

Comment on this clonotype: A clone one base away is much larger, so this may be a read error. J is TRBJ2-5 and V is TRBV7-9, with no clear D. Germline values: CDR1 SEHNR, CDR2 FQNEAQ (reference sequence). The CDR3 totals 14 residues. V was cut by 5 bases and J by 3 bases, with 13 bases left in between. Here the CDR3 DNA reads TGTGCCAGCAGCACCGAAGTTTCAAAAGAGACCCAGTACTTC. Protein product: CASSTEVSKETQYF.

The CDR3 sequence: CASSYAWGAVSTGELFF. The CDR3 nucleotides are TGTGCCAGCAGCTACGCTTGGGGGGCAGTTTCCACCGGGGAGCTGTTTTTT. The rearrangement joins TRBV5-8 to TRBJ2-2; possibly TRBD1 or TRBD2 for D (6 bases each). Trimming shortened V by 3 bases and J by 4 bases, and 19 bases separated the two germline ends. Germline V gives CDR1 SGHTS, CDR2 YDEGEE. The CDR3 runs 17 residues.

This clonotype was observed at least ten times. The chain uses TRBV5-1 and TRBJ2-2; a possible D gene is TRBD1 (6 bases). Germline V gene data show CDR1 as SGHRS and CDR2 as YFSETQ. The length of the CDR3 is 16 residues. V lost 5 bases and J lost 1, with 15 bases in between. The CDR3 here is CASSRLGARNTGELFF. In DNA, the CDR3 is TGCGCCAGCAGTCGTCTGGGGGCGCGGAACACCGGGGAGCTGTTTTTT.

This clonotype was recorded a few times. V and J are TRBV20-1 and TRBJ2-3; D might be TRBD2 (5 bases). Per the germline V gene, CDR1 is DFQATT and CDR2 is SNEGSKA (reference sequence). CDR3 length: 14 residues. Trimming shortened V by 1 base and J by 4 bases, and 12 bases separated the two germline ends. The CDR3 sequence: CSARGPGWSDTQYF. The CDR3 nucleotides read TGCAGTGCTAGAGGCCCGGGGTGGTCAGATACGCAGTATTTT.

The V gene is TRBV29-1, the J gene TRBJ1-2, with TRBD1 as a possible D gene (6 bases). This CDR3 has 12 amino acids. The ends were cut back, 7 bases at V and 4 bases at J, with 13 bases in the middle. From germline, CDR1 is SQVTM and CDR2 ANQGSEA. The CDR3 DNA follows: TGCAGCGCCGGAACAGGGACCTATGGCTACACCTTC. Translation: CSAGTGTYGYTF. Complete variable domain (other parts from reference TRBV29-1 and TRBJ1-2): SAVISQKPSRDICQRGTSLTIQCQVDSQVTMMFWYRQQPGQSLTLIATANQGSEATYESGFVIDKFPISRPNLTFSTLTVSNMSPEDSSIYLCSAGTGTYGYTFGSGTRLTVV.

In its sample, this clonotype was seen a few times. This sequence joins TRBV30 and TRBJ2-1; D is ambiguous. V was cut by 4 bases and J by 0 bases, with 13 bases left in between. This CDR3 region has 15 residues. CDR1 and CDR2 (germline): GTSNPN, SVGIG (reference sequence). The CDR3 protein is CAWTAGSSSYNEQFF. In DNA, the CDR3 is TGTGCCTGGACAGCCGGGTCGAGCTCCTACAATGAGCAGTTCTTC.

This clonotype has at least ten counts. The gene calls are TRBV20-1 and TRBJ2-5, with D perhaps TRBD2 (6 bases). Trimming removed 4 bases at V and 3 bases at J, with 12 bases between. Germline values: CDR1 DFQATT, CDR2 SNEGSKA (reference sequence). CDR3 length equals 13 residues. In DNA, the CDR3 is TGCAGTGCTACCGCGGGCGGGGAAGAGACCCAGTACTTC. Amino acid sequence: CSATAGGEETQYF.